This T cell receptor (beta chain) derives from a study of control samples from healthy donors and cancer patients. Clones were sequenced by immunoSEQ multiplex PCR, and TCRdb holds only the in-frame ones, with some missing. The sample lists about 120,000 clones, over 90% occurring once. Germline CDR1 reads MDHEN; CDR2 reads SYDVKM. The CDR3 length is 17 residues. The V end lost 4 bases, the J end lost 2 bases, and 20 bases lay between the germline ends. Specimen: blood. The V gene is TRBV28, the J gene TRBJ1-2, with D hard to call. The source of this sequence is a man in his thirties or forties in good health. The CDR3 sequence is CASSSPGIALGNYGYTF. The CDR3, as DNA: TGTGCCAGCAGTTCACCGGGGATCGCCTTGGGGAACTATGGCTACACCTTC.